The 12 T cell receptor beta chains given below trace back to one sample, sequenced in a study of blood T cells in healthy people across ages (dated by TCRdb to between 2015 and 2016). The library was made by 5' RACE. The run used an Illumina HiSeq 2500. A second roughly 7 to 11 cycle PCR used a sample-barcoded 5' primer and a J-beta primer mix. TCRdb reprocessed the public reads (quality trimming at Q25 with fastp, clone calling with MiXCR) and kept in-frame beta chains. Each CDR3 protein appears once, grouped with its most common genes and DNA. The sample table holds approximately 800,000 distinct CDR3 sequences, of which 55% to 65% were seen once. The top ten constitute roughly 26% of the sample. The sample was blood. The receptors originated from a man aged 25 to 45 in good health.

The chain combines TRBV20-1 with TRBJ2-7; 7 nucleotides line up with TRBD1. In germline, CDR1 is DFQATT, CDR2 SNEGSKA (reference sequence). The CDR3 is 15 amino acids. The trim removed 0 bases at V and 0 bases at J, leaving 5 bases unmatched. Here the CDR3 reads CSARERGQISYEQYF. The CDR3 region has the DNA TGCAGTGCTAGAGAGAGGGGACAGATCTCCTACGAGCAGTACTTC.

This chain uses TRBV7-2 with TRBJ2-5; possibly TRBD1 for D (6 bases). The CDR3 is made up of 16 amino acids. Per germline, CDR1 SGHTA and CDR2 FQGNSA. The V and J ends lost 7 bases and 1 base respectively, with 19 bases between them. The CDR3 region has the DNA TGTGCCAGCACCAACAGGGTGACGGGGACCCAAGAGACCCAGTACTTC. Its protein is CASTNRVTGTQETQYF. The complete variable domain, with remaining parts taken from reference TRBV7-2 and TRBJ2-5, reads GAGVSQSPSNKVTEKGKDVELRCDPISGHTALYWYRQSLGQGLEFLIYFQGNSAPDKSGLPSDRFSAERTGGSVSTLTIQRTQQEDSAVYLCASTNRVTGTQETQYFGPGTRLLVL.

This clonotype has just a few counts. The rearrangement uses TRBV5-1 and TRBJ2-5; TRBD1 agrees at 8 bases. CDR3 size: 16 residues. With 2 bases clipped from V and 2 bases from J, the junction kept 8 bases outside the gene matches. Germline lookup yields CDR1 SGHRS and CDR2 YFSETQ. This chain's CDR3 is CASSFSQGALQETQYF. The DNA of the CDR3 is TGCGCCAGCAGCTTTAGCCAGGGGGCTTTACAAGAGACCCAGTACTTC.

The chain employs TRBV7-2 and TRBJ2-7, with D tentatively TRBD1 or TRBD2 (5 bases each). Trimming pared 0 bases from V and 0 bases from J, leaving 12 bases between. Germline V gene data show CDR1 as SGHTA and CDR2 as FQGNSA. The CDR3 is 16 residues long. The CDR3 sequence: CASSLAVGRSSYEQYF. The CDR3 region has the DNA TGTGCCAGCAGCTTAGCCGTGGGACGGAGCTCCTACGAGCAGTACTTC.

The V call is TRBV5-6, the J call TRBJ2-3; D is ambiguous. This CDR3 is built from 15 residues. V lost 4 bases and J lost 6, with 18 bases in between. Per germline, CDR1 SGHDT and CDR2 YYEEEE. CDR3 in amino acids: CASSVYGPASDTQYF. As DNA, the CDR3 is TGTGCCAGCAGCGTATATGGCCCAGCCAGTGATACGCAGTATTTT.

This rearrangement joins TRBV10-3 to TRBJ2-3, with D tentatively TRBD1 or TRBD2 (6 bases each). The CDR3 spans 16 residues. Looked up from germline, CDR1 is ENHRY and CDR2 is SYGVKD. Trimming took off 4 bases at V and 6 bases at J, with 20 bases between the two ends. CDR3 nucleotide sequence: TGTGCCATCAGTGCTCAAGGGGGGAGTGTCGTCGATACGCAGTATTTT. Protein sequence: CAISAQGGSVVDTQYF.

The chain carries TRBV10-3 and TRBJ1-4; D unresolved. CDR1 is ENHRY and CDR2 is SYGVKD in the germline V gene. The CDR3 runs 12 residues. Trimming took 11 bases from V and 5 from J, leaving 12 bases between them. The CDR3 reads CAVTDGNEKLFF. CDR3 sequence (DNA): TGTGCCGTCACTGACGGCAATGAAAAACTGTTTTTT.

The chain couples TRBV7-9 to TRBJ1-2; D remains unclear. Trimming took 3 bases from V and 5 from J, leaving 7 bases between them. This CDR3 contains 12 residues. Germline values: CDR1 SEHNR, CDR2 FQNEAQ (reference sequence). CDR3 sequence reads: CASSLNQYGYTF. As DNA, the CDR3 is TGTGCCAGCAGCTTGAACCAGTATGGCTACACCTTC.

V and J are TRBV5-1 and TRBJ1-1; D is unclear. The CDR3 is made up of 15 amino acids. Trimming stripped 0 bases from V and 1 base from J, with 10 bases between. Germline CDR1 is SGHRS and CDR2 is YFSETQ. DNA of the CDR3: TGCGCCAGCAGCTTGGGGAATACAGCGAACACTGAAGCTTTCTTT. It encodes CASSLGNTANTEAFF.

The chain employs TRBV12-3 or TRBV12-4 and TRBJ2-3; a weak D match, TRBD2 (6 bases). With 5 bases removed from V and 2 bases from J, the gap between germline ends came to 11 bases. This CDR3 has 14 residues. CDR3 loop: CASSTRENTDTQYF. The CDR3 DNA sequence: TGTGCCAGCAGTACCCGGGAGAACACAGATACGCAGTATTTT.

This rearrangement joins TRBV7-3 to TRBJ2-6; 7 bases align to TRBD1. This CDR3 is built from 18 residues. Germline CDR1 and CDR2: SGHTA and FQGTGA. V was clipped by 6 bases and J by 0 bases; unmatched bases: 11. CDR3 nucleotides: TGTGCCAGCAGTCCGGACGGGGACAGCAGCTCTGGGGCCAACGTCCTGACTTTC. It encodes CASSPDGDSSSGANVLTF.

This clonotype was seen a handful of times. The CDR3 reads CASSPRTGWEQYF. DNA for the CDR3: TGTGCCAGCTCACCAAGGACAGGGTGGGAGCAGTACTTC. This chain links TRBV18 with TRBJ2-4, with TRBD1 matching 8 bases. CDR1 is KGHSH and CDR2 is LQKENI in the germline V gene. The CDR3 sequence is 13 residues long. The V gene end was trimmed by 2 bases and the J gene end by 13 bases; junction bases not matched to a gene: 7.